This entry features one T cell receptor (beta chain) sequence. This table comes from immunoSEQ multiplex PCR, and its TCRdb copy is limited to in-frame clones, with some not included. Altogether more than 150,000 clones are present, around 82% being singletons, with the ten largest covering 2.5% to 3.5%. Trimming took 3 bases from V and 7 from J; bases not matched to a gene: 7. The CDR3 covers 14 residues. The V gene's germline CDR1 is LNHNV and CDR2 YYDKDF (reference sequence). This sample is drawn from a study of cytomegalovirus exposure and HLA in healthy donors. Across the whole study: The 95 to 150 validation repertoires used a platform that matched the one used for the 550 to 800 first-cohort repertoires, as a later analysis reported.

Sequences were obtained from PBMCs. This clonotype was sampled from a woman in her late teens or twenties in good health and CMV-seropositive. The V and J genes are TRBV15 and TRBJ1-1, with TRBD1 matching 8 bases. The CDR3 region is CATSSRQGRSEAFF. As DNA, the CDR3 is TGTGCCACCAGCAGTCGACAGGGGAGGAGTGAAGCTTTCTTT.